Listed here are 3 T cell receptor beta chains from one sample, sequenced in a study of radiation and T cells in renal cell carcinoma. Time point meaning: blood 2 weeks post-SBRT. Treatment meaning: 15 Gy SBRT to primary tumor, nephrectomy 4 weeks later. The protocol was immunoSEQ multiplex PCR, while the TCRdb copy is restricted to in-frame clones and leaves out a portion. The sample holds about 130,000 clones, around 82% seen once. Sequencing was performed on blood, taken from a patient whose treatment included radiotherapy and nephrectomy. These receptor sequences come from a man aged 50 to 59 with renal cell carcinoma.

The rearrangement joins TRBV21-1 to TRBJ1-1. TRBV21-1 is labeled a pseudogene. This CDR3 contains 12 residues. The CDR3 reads CASPGPWPEAFF. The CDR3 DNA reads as TGTGCCAGTCCGGGACCCTGGCCTGAAGCTTTCTTT.

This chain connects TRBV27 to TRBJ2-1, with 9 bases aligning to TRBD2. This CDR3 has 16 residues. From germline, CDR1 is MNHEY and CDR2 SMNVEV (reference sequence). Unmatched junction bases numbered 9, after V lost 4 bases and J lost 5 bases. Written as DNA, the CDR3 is TGTGCCAGCAGTTCCCACCCTAGCGGGGTAAACAATGAGCAGTTCTTC. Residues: CASSSHPSGVNNEQFF.

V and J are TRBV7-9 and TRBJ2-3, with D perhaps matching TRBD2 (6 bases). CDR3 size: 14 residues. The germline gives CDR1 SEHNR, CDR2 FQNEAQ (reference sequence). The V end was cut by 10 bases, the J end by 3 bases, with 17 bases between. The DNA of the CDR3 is TGTGCCACCGCTATACAGAGCGGGACAGATACGCAGTATTTT. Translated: CATAIQSGTDTQYF.